Detailed here is one TCR beta chain. The record originates from a study of technical replicates of blood from several donors. The CDR3 covers 16 residues. The V gene end was trimmed by 6 bases and the J gene end by 5 bases; junction bases not matched to a gene: 11. Germline V lookup: CDR1 SGHTA, CDR2 FQGNSA. Method: immunoSEQ multiplex PCR; TCRdb's copy keeps in-frame clones and lacks some. This sample yields about 100,000 clones, of which almost 96% are seen a single time; about 0.24% belongs to the top ten. The chain joins TRBV7-2 to TRBJ2-5; 11 bases map to TRBD2. Input material: T cells isolated from PBMCs. The receptor comes from a human donor in good health. CDR3 sequence reads: CASRRTLAGGYETQYF. CDR3 in DNA: TGTGCCAGCAGACGGACTCTAGCGGGGGGTTATGAGACCCAGTACTTC.